This is a list of T cell receptor beta chains from one sample in a study of blood T cell repertoires in COVID-19. Sequencing used immunoSEQ multiplex PCR; TCRdb keeps in-frame clones, though not all of them. Seen here are approximately 170,000 clones, 88% observed once, and the top ten hold about 2.1%. Sequencing was done on a sample of peripheral blood. These receptors all stem from a man aged 45-65 years who had recovered from COVID-19. Each CDR3 is given with its conserved first and last residue. A D gene is named only where the DNA matches it firmly. The size of a clone is reported for some rows only, either as once, few or many, or as a class for expanded clones.

V gene,CDR3 length,clone size,D gene,J gene,CDR3 protein,CDR3 DNA
TRBV2,14,NA,NA,TRBJ1-3,CASMGYGGRYTIYF,TGTGCCAGCATGGGATATGGGGGCAGGTACACCATATATTTT
TRBV3-1/TRBV3-2,14,NA,TRBD1,TRBJ2-7,CASSRQGGADEQYF,TGTGCCAGCAGCCGCCAAGGGGGCGCAGACGAGCAGTACTTC
TRBV6-6,13,NA,NA,TRBJ2-7,CATTDLNAYEQYF,TGTGCCACAACGGACTTAAATGCCTACGAGCAGTACTTC
TRBV5-1,19,NA,TRBD2,TRBJ2-1,CASSLEGTSGRAIYNEQFF,TGCGCCAGCAGCTTGGAGGGCACTAGCGGGAGGGCGATATACAATGAGCAGTTCTTC
TRBV6-2/TRBV6-3,16,once,TRBD1,TRBJ2-3,CASSPLDRAGTDTQYF,TGTGCCAGCAGCCCGCTTGACAGGGCGGGCACAGATACGCAGTATTTT
TRBV9,15,NA,TRBD1,TRBJ1-2,CASSTTGTGGSGYTF,TGTGCCAGCAGCACAACAGGGACAGGGGGATCTGGCTACACCTTC
TRBV2,14,NA,NA,TRBJ2-5,CASRAPGQQETQYF,TGTGCCAGCAGAGCCCCGGGACAACAAGAGACCCAGTACTTC
TRBV4-3,16,few,TRBD1,TRBJ1-1,CASSQVWFDRAAEAFF,TGCGCCAGCAGCCAAGTATGGTTTGACAGGGCGGCTGAAGCTTTCTTT
TRBV11-2,16,NA,NA,TRBJ1-5,CASSFGPFRSNQPQHF,TGTGCCAGCAGCTTTGGGCCTTTCCGTAGCAATCAGCCCCAGCATTTT
TRBV2,14,NA,TRBD1,TRBJ2-7,CASREQGPSYEQYF,TGTGCCAGCAGGGAACAGGGGCCCTCCTACGAGCAGTACTTC
TRBV6-5,15,NA,TRBD2,TRBJ2-2,CASRIAGEVAGELFF,TGTGCCAGCAGAATAGCGGGAGAAGTCGCCGGGGAGCTGTTTTTT
TRBV4-3,16,NA,NA,TRBJ2-7,CASSQIIGLRAYEQYF,TGCGCCAGCAGCCAAATTATCGGCCTGCGGGCCTACGAGCAGTACTTC
TRBV6-1,12,NA,NA,TRBJ2-1,CASSSVGIEQFF,TGTGCCAGCAGCTCCGTCGGGATCGAGCAGTTCTTC
TRBV6-5,13,NA,NA,TRBJ2-5,CASSLEGWETQYF,TGTGCCAGCAGTTTAGAGGGATGGGAGACCCAGTACTTC
TRBV7-2,15,NA,TRBD2,TRBJ2-5,CASGRVAGVGETQYF,TGTGCCAGCGGCAGGGTAGCGGGAGTGGGGGAGACCCAGTACTTC
TRBV10-3,13,NA,NA,TRBJ1-1,CAISNLTAREAFF,TGTGCCATCAGTAACTTGACAGCGAGAGAAGCTTTCTTT